The entry below gives a single TCR beta chain sequence along with its context. Its cognate antigen is unknown. A J-beta primer mix and a sample-barcoded 5' primer were used in a second PCR of about 7 to 11 cycles. One entry per CDR3 protein, called by TCRdb with MiXCR from the 5' RACE reads. Here the sample spans roughly 1,700,000 distinct CDR3 sequences, about 28% being singletons. The trim removed 1 base at V and 5 bases at J, leaving 8 bases unmatched. This CDR3 region has 16 residues. Looked up from germline, CDR1 is SGHTA and CDR2 is FQGNSA. The sample belongs to a study of blood T cells in healthy people across ages. Whole-study results and caveats: The study found more naive CD4+ cells and higher diversity in long-lived than aged donors.

Sequencing was done on a sample of blood. V gene TRBV7-2 combines with J gene TRBJ2-1, with 7 bases lining up with TRBD2. This receptor was obtained from a woman in her 30s in good health. The CDR3 loop is CASSLEWDYANNEQFF. The CDR3 coding sequence is TGTGCCAGCAGCTTAGAGTGGGACTACGCTAACAATGAGCAGTTCTTC.